Here is one T cell receptor (delta chain) with its context. At residue 14, the TCRdb protein departs from the DNA translation, so the protein shown here was derived from the DNA itself. The entry originates in a study of gamma-delta T cells after stem cell transplantation. The CDR3 is 24 amino acids. The V and J ends lost 5 bases and 0 bases, in that order; junction bases with no gene match: 31. The V gene's germline CDR1 is TSWWSYY and CDR2 QGS. TCRdb processed the RT-PCR reads again with the CATT caller. The profile shows 900 to 1,100 delta-chain clones, 13% of them singletons. The sequence derives from a human donor. It is not recorded whose cells these are; they may come from a transplant donor. This sequence joins TRDV1 and TRDJ1, with 9 bases matching TRDD3. Sequencing input: gamma-delta T cells. The chain's CDR3 is CALGSPKRLQPWGMLPPYTDKLIF. CDR3 in DNA: TGTGCTCTTGGGTCACCCAAACGCCTCCAACCCTGGGGGATGCTCCCTCCGTACACCGATAAACTCATCTTT.